Below, 32 T cell receptor beta chains from the same sample are listed, as sequenced in a study of T cell repertoires in cytomegalovirus infection. TCRdb analysed the reads with MiXCR anew, one entry per CDR3 protein. The table lists 300,000 to 450,000 distinct CDR3 sequences, 15% to 20% of them singletons. The specimen was PBMCs. These receptors all stem from a human donor in good health (CMV status not recorded). Some clones in this sample may be carry-over from other donors' samples.

This clonotype was seen at least ten times. This chain joins TRBV7-8 and TRBJ1-5; TRBD1 might be the D (5 bases). V dropped 7 bases and J dropped 0 bases, with 13 bases sitting between them. Germline loops: CDR1 SGHVS, CDR2 FQNEAQ. The CDR3 runs to 15 residues. The CDR3 region is CASNPGVYSNQPQHF. CDR3 nucleotides: TGTGCCAGCAACCCGGGGGTGTATAGCAATCAGCCCCAGCATTTT.

The genes are TRBV9 and TRBJ1-3; no clear D gene. The CDR3 loop spans 14 amino acids. Germline V gives CDR1 SGDLS, CDR2 YYNGEE. Trimming removed 2 bases from V and 0 bases from J, with 6 bases in between. The CDR3 DNA follows: TGTGCCAGCAGCGTGGGATTCTCTGGAAACACCATATATTTT. The encoded protein is CASSVGFSGNTIYF.

The V and J genes are TRBV28 and TRBJ1-5; a possible D gene is TRBD1 (5 bases). Germline CDR1 reads MDHEN; CDR2 reads SYDVKM. V was pared by 6 bases and J by 9 bases, with 18 bases between. The CDR3 spans 14 residues. This chain's CDR3 is CASRTGTAITPQHF. The DNA of the CDR3 is TGTGCCAGCAGGACCGGGACCGCCATAACGCCCCAGCATTTT.

This clonotype was detected only a few times. The gene calls are TRBV20-1 and TRBJ2-1; 8 positions agree with TRBD2. Unmatched junction bases numbered 3, after V lost 0 bases and J lost 2 bases. The CDR3 length is 15 residues. The germline CDR1 and CDR2 sequences are DFQATT and SNEGSKA (reference sequence). The CDR3 protein is CSAREGGGPYNEQFF. Here the CDR3 DNA reads TGCAGTGCTAGAGAGGGCGGGGGGCCCTACAATGAGCAGTTCTTC.

The rearrangement uses TRBV7-9 and TRBJ1-6, with TRBD1 matching 9 bases. CDR3 size: 15 residues. V dropped 5 bases and J dropped 10; count of bases not matched to a gene: 9. CDR1 is SEHNR, CDR2 FQNEAQ, per germline (reference sequence). CDR3 sequence reads: CASSPGRTGVSPLHF. The CDR3 coding sequence is TGTGCCAGCAGCCCAGGCCGGACAGGGGTCTCACCCCTCCACTTT.

This clonotype occurred a few times. This chain joins TRBV5-1 and TRBJ2-5; D is possibly TRBD2 (6 bases). The CDR3 totals 14 residues. Germline V gene lookup returns CDR1 SGHRS and CDR2 YFSETQ. Trimming stripped 7 bases from V and 3 bases from J, with 16 bases between. The CDR3 sequence is CASRNLALEETQYF. CDR3 nucleotide sequence: TGCGCCAGCCGTAACCTAGCGCTGGAAGAGACCCAGTACTTC.

The sample holds a few counts of this clonotype. The V call is TRBV6-6, the J call TRBJ2-7; D assignment may be TRBD1 or TRBD2 (5 bases each). Trimming stripped 2 bases from V and 2 bases from J, with 10 bases between. CDR1 is MNHNY and CDR2 is SVGAGI in the germline V gene (reference sequence). The length of the CDR3 is 14 residues. The CDR3 loop reads CASSYGGVTYEQYF. The CDR3 DNA sequence: TGTGCCAGCAGTTACGGGGGAGTAACCTACGAGCAGTACTTC.

This clonotype has ten or more counts. The genes are TRBV6-1 and TRBJ1-1; 11 nucleotides align to TRBD1. Germline V lookup: CDR1 MNHNS, CDR2 SASEGT. This CDR3 has 19 amino acids. The V and J ends lost 5 bases and 0 bases, in that order; junction bases with no gene match: 14. The CDR3 loop is CASSWTGGEFIPLNTEAFF. In DNA form, the CDR3 reads TGTGCCAGCAGTTGGACAGGGGGCGAGTTTATACCATTGAACACTGAAGCTTTCTTT.

On this clonotype itself: A junction end diverges from the germline sequence, so it may reflect a read error. V gene TRBV18 combines with J gene TRBJ2-3; 8 nucleotides match TRBD2. This CDR3 has 16 amino acids. The germline gives CDR1 KGHSH, CDR2 LQKENI. CDR3 nucleotides: TGTGCCAGCTCATCACCCGGGACTAGTCTCATTAGTACGCAGTATTTT. Protein product: CASSSPGTSLISTQYF.

This clonotype was recorded at least ten times. The V and J genes are TRBV7-2 and TRBJ2-1; D ambiguous. Germline CDR1 and CDR2: SGHTA and FQGNSA. Trimming shortened V by 1 base and J by 3 bases, and 7 bases separated the two germline ends. This CDR3 contains 14 residues. CDR3 sequence reads: CASSLVLGYNEQFF. CDR3 coding DNA: TGTGCCAGCAGCTTAGTCCTTGGCTACAATGAGCAGTTCTTC.

This clonotype appeared a single time. The V gene is TRBV12-3 or TRBV12-4, the J gene TRBJ1-1; 7 bases are shared with TRBD1. V shed 5 bases and J 6 bases; nucleotides not matched to a gene: 3. The CDR3 consists of 12 residues. CDR3 region: CASSTGDAEAFF. CDR3 nucleotides: TGTGCCAGCAGTACAGGGGACGCTGAAGCTTTCTTT.

The V call is TRBV19, the J call TRBJ1-2; no definite D call. CDR3 length equals 15 residues. V was shortened by 8 bases and J by 0 bases, with 16 bases between the two germline ends. Germline V CDR1 and CDR2: LNHDA, SQIVND (reference sequence). CDR3 nucleotides: TGTGCCAGTTCTGCCATTGGGGAGGCTAACTATGGCTACACCTTC. It specifies CASSAIGEANYGYTF.

This clonotype was found many times. This chain joins TRBV12-3 or TRBV12-4 and TRBJ1-5, with D unresolved. CDR3 length: 16 residues. V lost 3 bases to trimming and J lost 1 base, with 13 bases between them. The CDR3 spells CASSFSRVGSNQPQHF. CDR3 nucleotide sequence: TGTGCCAGCAGTTTCTCACGCGTCGGGAGCAATCAGCCCCAGCATTTT.

This clonotype was picked up a small number of times. The chain couples TRBV7-2 to TRBJ2-5; D perhaps matches TRBD2 (6 bases). Trimming left V 1 base short and J 1 base short, with 13 bases between. This CDR3 is built from 16 residues. Germline-derived CDR1 and CDR2 are SGHTA and FQGNSA. CDR3 DNA sequence: TGTGCCAGCAGCTTAGTTGGTGGGACTCTCCAAGAGACCCAGTACTTC. Amino acids: CASSLVGGTLQETQYF. Variable domain in full (rest from reference TRBV7-2 and TRBJ2-5): GAGVSQSPSNKVTEKGKDVELRCDPISGHTALYWYRQSLGQGLEFLIYFQGNSAPDKSGLPSDRFSAERTGGSVSTLTIQRTQQEDSAVYLCASSLVGGTLQETQYFGPGTRLLVL.

This clonotype was counted many times. V gene TRBV11-2 combines with J gene TRBJ1-6; D gene unclear. This CDR3 comprises 15 residues. V was trimmed by 5 bases and J by 8 bases, leaving 16 bases between them. Germline values: CDR1 SGHAT, CDR2 FQNNGV. The CDR3 spells CASSANPSGDSPLHF. As DNA, the CDR3 is TGTGCCAGCAGCGCCAACCCATCCGGGGATTCACCCCTCCACTTT. The full variable domain, in which reference TRBV11-2 and TRBJ1-6 provide the parts outside the CDR3, is EAGVAQSPRYKIIEKRQSVAFWCNPISGHATLYWYQQILGQGPKLLIQFQNNGVVDDSQLPKDRFSAERLKGVDSTLKIQPAKLEDSAVYLCASSANPSGDSPLHFGNGTRLTVT.

The table lists this clonotype with a few counts. The chain has TRBV2 and TRBJ1-4; D might be TRBD1 (6 bases). Germline V gene sequence: CDR1 SNHLY, CDR2 FYNNEI. Trimming shortened V by 1 base and J by 10 bases, and 19 bases separated the two germline ends. The CDR3 contains 16 residues. CDR3 sequence (DNA): TGTGCCAGCAGTGAAGGGAACAGGGCGTCCTGGGGAAAACTGTTTTTT. Amino acids: CASSEGNRASWGKLFF.

The chain joins TRBV3-1 to TRBJ2-6; D is unresolved. Germline assignment: CDR1 LGHDT and CDR2 YNNKEL (reference sequence). CDR3 length: 16 amino acids. With 1 base removed from V and 2 bases from J, the gap between germline ends came to 9 bases. In DNA, the CDR3 is TGTGCCAGCAGCCAAGGCGGCTTGGCTGGGGCCAACGTCCTGACTTTC. Translation: CASSQGGLAGANVLTF.

The V gene is TRBV11-2, the J gene TRBJ2-1; 14 nucleotides match TRBD2. Germline trimming cut 4 bases from V and 11 bases from J; bases unmatched to any gene: 4. This CDR3 contains 14 residues. The germline gives CDR1 SGHAT, CDR2 FQNNGV. For the CDR3, the DNA is TGTGCCAGCAGCTCGGGACTAGCGGGAGTCCAGCAGTTCTTC. Amino acid sequence: CASSSGLAGVQQFF.

Many counts were recorded for this clonotype. The V gene is TRBV12-3 or TRBV12-4, the J gene TRBJ1-2, with D tentatively TRBD1 (6 bases). The CDR3 covers 17 residues. Trimming pared 7 bases from V and 2 bases from J, leaving 23 bases between. DNA of the CDR3: TGTGCCAGCACTCGTATGTGGACAGTACCACTAAACTATGGCTACACCTTC. Amino acid sequence: CASTRMWTVPLNYGYTF.

This chain connects TRBV7-2 to TRBJ2-1; D is perhaps TRBD1 or TRBD2 (5 bases each). The V end was cut by 0 bases, the J end by 10 bases, with 16 bases between. Germline V gene sequence: CDR1 SGHTA, CDR2 FQGNSA. The length of the CDR3 is 15 residues. CDR3 in amino acids: CASSLASGTPGEQFF. The CDR3 DNA reads TGTGCCAGCAGCTTAGCCTCCGGGACCCCCGGCGAGCAGTTCTTC.

In DNA form, the CDR3 reads TGTGCCAGCAGTTCGACAGGATGGGGCTACACCTTC. This encodes CASSSTGWGYTF. This chain uses TRBV12-3 or TRBV12-4 with TRBJ1-2; possible D gene TRBD1, 6 bases. Trimming pared 4 bases from V and 8 bases from J, leaving 11 bases between. This CDR3 comprises 12 residues.

The chain uses TRBV4-2 and TRBJ1-2; 10 nucleotides match TRBD1. With V trimmed by 3 bases and J by 12 bases, 10 bases remained unmatched. There are 14 residues in the CDR3. The germline CDR1 and CDR2 sequences are LGHNA and YNFKEQ. The DNA of the CDR3 is TGTGCCAGCAGCCAGTCCCTCTGGACAGGGGGGAACACCTTC. This sequence encodes CASSQSLWTGGNTF.

Ten or more counts support this clonotype. This sequence joins TRBV12-3 or TRBV12-4 and TRBJ2-3, with 11 bases aligning to TRBD2. This CDR3 is 18 amino acids long. Unmatched junction bases numbered 12, after V lost 3 bases and J lost 4 bases. The CDR3 protein is CASSFATLAGGGSDTQYF. CDR3 DNA: TGTGCCAGCAGTTTCGCTACTCTAGCGGGAGGAGGGTCAGATACGCAGTATTTT.

The chain recombines TRBV27 with TRBJ2-7, with 7 positions matching TRBD1. With V trimmed by 2 bases and J by 0 bases, 7 bases remained unmatched. The CDR3 has 16 residues. In germline, CDR1 is MNHEY, CDR2 SMNVEV (reference sequence). CDR3 in amino acids: CASSLKWTGRSYEQYF. As DNA, the CDR3 is TGTGCCAGCAGTTTAAAATGGACAGGCCGCTCCTACGAGCAGTACTTC.

This clonotype was seen ten or more times. The J gene is TRBJ2-1, the V gene TRBV7-2; D is perhaps TRBD2 (6 bases). The CDR3 length is 14 residues. V lost 5 bases, J lost 6 bases, and 14 bases lay in between. Germline V gives CDR1 SGHTA, CDR2 FQGNSA. The CDR3 DNA reads TGTGCCAGCAGCCAAAATCGGAGGGCCAATGAGCAGTTCTTC. This gives the protein CASSQNRRANEQFF. The complete variable domain, with remaining parts taken from reference TRBV7-2 and TRBJ2-1, reads GAGVSQSPSNKVTEKGKDVELRCDPISGHTALYWYRQSLGQGLEFLIYFQGNSAPDKSGLPSDRFSAERTGGSVSTLTIQRTQQEDSAVYLCASSQNRRANEQFFGPGTRLTVL.

This clonotype has only a few counts. The chain uses TRBV19 and TRBJ1-5, with 8 bases matching TRBD1. The trim removed 6 bases at V and 4 bases at J, leaving 11 bases unmatched. The CDR3 length is 16 residues. Germline assignment: CDR1 LNHDA and CDR2 SQIVND (reference sequence). The CDR3 sequence: CASSRTGGARNQPQHF. The CDR3 coding sequence is TGTGCCAGTAGCCGTACAGGGGGGGCGCGAAATCAGCCCCAGCATTTT.

This clonotype was seen repeatedly, ten times or more. This sequence joins TRBV6-2 or TRBV6-3 and TRBJ2-1; D may be TRBD2 (6 bases). CDR3 length equals 12 residues. The ends were cut back, 5 bases at V and 16 bases at J, with 18 bases in the middle. The germline CDR1 and CDR2 sequences are MNHEY and SVGEGT. In DNA, the CDR3 is TGTGCCAGCAGTGCGGACTATATTCGGCGCTTCTTC. Translated, it gives CASSADYIRRFF.

This clonotype was recorded at least ten times. This chain connects TRBV7-2 to TRBJ1-1; a possible D gene is TRBD1 (5 bases). Trimming pared 1 base from V and 3 bases from J, leaving 9 bases between. The CDR3 sequence is 14 residues long. The germline V gene has CDR1 SGHTA and CDR2 FQGNSA. Here the CDR3 reads CASSLEGTYTEAFF. The CDR3 DNA reads as TGTGCCAGCAGCTTAGAGGGGACGTACACTGAAGCTTTCTTT.

The V and J genes are TRBV19 and TRBJ1-1; D might be TRBD1 (6 bases). The CDR3 totals 16 residues. V shed 3 bases and J shed 10 bases, with 24 bases lying between them. Per germline, CDR1 LNHDA and CDR2 SQIVND (reference sequence). CDR3 region: CASSIDTGFGYNGAFF. The DNA of the CDR3 is TGTGCCAGTAGTATCGATACAGGGTTTGGTTATAATGGAGCTTTCTTT.

This clonotype was recorded many times. This chain uses TRBV6-1 with TRBJ2-7, with D perhaps assigned TRBD1 or TRBD2 (5 bases each). Per germline, CDR1 MNHNS and CDR2 SASEGT. The V end lost 5 bases, the J end lost 4 bases, and 18 bases lay between the germline ends. This CDR3 spans 15 amino acids. The CDR3 loop reads CASSPDPGRMYEQYF. CDR3 bases: TGTGCCAGCAGTCCTGACCCGGGACGGATGTACGAGCAGTACTTC.

The V call is TRBV5-6, the J call TRBJ1-5, with D perhaps TRBD1 (5 bases). Germline V gene data show CDR1 as SGHDT and CDR2 as YYEEEE. Trimming removed 3 bases from V and 0 bases from J, with 13 bases in between. The CDR3 consists of 16 residues. The CDR3 loop is CASSSKGRISNQPQHF. The CDR3 nucleotides are TGTGCCAGCAGCTCTAAGGGACGGATTAGCAATCAGCCCCAGCATTTT.

For this clonotype: Compared with germline, one end of the junction differs, possibly owing to a read error. J is TRBJ2-4 and V is TRBV19; D may be TRBD1 or TRBD2 (6 bases each). This CDR3 comprises 15 residues. Germline values: CDR1 LNHDA, CDR2 SQIVND (reference sequence). The CDR3 region has the DNA TGTGCCTGTAGGAGGGGGACACCAGCCAAAAACATTCAGTACTTC. It codes for CACRRGTPAKNIQYF.